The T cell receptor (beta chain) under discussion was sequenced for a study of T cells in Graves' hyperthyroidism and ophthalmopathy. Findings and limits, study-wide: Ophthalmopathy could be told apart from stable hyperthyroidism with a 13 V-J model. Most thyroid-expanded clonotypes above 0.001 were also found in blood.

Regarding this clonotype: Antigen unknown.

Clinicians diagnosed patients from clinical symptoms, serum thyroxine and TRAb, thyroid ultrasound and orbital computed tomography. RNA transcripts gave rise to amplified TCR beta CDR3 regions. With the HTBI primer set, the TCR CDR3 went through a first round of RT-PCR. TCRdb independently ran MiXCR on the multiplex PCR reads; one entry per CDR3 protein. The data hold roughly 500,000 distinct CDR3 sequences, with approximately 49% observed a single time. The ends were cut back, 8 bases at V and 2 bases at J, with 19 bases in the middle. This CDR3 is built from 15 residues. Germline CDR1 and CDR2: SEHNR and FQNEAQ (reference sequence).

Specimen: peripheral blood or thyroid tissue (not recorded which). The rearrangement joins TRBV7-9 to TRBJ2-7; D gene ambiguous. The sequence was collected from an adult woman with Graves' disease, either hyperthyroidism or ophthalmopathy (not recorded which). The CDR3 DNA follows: TGTGCCAGCTCACCGCTATCGGCACAGACCTACGAGCAGTACTTC. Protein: CASSPLSAQTYEQYF.